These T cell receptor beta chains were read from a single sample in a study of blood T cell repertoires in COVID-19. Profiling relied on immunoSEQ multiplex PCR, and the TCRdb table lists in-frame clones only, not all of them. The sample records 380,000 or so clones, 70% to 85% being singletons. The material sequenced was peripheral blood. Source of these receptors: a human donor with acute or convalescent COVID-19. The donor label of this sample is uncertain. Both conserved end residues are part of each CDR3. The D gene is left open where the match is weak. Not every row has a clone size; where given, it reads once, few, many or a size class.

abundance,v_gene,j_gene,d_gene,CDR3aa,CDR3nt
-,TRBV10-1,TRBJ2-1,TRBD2,CASSENPAGGPGEQFF,TGCGCCAGCAGTGAGAATCCAGCGGGAGGGCCGGGTGAGCAGTTCTTC
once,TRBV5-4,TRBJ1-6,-,CASSTTGRGYNSPLHF,TGTGCCAGCAGCACAACAGGGAGGGGCTATAATTCACCCCTCCACTTT
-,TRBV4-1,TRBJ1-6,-,CASSPLPVRSPLHF,TGCGCCAGCAGCCCGCTCCCGGTTCGTTCACCCCTCCACTTT
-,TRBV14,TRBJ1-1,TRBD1,CASSQDLGQVNTEAFF,TGTGCCAGCAGCCAGGACCTCGGACAGGTGAACACTGAAGCTTTCTTT
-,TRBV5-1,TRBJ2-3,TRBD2,CASSLPQLAGGIDTQYF,TGCGCCAGCAGCTTACCACAGCTAGCGGGAGGGATAGATACGCAGTATTTT
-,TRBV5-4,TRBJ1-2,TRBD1,CASSSSQQGAYGYTF,TGTGCCAGCAGCTCCAGTCAACAGGGGGCCTATGGCTACACCTTC
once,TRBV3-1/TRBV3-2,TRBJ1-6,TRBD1,CASNRQGANSPLHF,TGTGCCAGCAATAGACAGGGGGCTAATTCACCCCTCCACTTT
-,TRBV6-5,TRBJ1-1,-,CASTSDLGTEAFF,TGTGCCAGCACCTCCGACTTGGGCACTGAAGCTTTCTTT
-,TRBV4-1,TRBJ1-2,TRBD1,CASSQDSGRDRGNNYGYTF,TGCGCCAGCAGCCAAGATAGTGGCCGGGACAGGGGTAATAACTATGGCTACACCTTC
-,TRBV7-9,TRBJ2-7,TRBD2,CASSPPGLGNYEQYF,TGTGCCAGCAGTCCGCCGGGACTAGGCAACTACGAGCAGTACTTC
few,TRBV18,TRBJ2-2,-,CASSPDITGELFF,TGTGCCAGCTCACCAGACATTACCGGGGAGCTGTTTTTT
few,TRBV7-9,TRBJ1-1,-,CASSFRGNTEAFF,TGTGCCAGCAGCTTCCGGGGGAACACTGAAGCTTTCTTT
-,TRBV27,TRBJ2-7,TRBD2,CASSPPGSGRFYEQYF,TGTGCCAGCAGTCCCCCTGGGAGCGGGAGATTCTACGAGCAGTACTTC
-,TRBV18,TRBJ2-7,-,CASSPEIYEQYF,TGTGCCAGCTCACCAGAGATTTACGAGCAGTACTTC
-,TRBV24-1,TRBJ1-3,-,CATGRLNPTGNTIYF,TGTGCCACCGGCAGACTGAACCCCACTGGAAACACCATATATTTT
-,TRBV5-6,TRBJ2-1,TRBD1,CASDRGYNEQFF,TGTGCCAGCGACAGGGGTTACAATGAGCAGTTCTTC
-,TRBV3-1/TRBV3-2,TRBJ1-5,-,CASSLFGNQPQHF,TGTGCCAGCAGCCTATTTGGCAATCAGCCCCAGCATTTT
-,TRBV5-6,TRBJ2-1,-,CASSLLQEYNEQFF,TGTGCCAGCAGCTTGTTACAGGAATACAATGAGCAGTTCTTC
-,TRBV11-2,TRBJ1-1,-,CASSLGVDSTEAFF,TGTGCCAGCAGCTTAGGAGTCGACAGCACTGAAGCTTTCTTT
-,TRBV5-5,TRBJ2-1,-,CASSPGIEQFF,TGTGCCAGCAGCCCAGGGATTGAGCAGTTCTTC
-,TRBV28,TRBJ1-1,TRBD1,CASSPRQGGGNTEAFF,TGTGCCAGCAGTCCCCGACAGGGAGGTGGGAACACTGAAGCTTTCTTT
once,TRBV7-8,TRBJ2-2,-,CASRQDSLVSGELFF,TGTGCCAGCAGGCAGGACTCCCTGGTGTCCGGGGAGCTGTTTTTT
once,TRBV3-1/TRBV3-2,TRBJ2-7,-,CASSQESGKTYEQYF,TGTGCCAGCAGCCAAGAAAGTGGCAAAACCTACGAGCAGTACTTC
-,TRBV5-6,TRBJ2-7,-,CASAEAGSSYEQYF,TGTGCCAGTGCCGAAGCGGGTAGCTCCTACGAGCAGTACTTC
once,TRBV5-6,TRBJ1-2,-,CASRRYRESGYTF,TGTGCCAGCAGACGGTACAGGGAATCTGGCTACACCTTC
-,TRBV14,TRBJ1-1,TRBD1,CASSQGTGVFEAFF,TGTGCCAGCAGCCAAGGGACAGGGGTTTTTGAAGCTTTCTTT
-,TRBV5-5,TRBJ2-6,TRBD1,CASSSDRGTFTGANVLTF,TGTGCCAGCAGCTCCGACAGGGGGACCTTTACTGGGGCCAACGTCCTGACTTTC
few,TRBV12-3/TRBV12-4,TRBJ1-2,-,CASSLVSAGGYTF,TGTGCCAGCAGTTTAGTCTCGGCGGGTGGCTACACCTTC
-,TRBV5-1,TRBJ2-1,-,CASSLGADLGDSYNEQFF,TGCGCCAGCAGCTTGGGAGCGGACTTGGGTGACTCCTACAATGAGCAGTTCTTC
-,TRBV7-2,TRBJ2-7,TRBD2,CASSWSGTSGYEQYF,TGTGCCAGCAGCTGGTCCGGGACTAGCGGATACGAGCAGTACTTC
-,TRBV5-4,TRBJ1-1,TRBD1,CASSQRQGAGAEAFF,TGTGCCAGCAGCCAGAGACAGGGGGCAGGCGCTGAAGCTTTCTTT
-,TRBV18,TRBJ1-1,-,CASSPPGGVNTEAFF,TGTGCCAGCTCACCACCGGGGGGGGTAAACACTGAAGCTTTCTTT
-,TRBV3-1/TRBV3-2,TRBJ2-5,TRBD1,CASSPILGTGRSQETQYF,TGTGCCAGCAGCCCCATACTCGGGACAGGGAGAAGTCAAGAGACCCAGTACTTC
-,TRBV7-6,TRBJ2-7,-,CASSSQGYEQYF,TGTGCCAGCAGCTCTCAGGGTTACGAGCAGTACTTC
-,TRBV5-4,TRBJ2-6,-,CASSLTRSGANVLTF,TGTGCCAGCAGCTTGACCAGATCTGGGGCCAACGTCCTGACTTTC
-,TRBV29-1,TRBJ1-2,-,CSVESYRTNYGYTF,TGCAGCGTCGAAAGTTACAGAACTAACTATGGCTACACCTTC
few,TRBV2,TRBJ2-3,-,CASNRETDTQYF,TGTGCCAGCAACAGGGAGACAGATACGCAGTATTTT
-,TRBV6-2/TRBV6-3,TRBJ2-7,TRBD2,CASSYLLAGEQYF,TGTGCCAGCAGTTATCTCCTAGCGGGGGAGCAGTACTTC
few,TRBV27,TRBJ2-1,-,CASTSRGPSYNEQFF,TGTGCCAGTACTTCGCGCGGGCCCTCCTACAATGAGCAGTTCTTC
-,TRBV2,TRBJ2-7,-,CASKENSLATDGF,TGTGCCAGCAAGGAGAACTCGCTAGCGACGGACGGCTTC
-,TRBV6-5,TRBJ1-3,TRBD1,CASRATGVSGNTIYF,TGTGCCAGCAGAGCTACAGGGGTGTCTGGAAACACCATATATTTT
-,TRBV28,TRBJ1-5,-,CASSFVGRANQPQHF,TGTGCCAGCAGTTTTGTTGGCAGGGCTAACCAGCCCCAGCATTTT
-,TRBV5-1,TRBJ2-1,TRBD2,CASSLRSLAGEEQFF,TGCGCCAGCAGCTTGAGGTCCCTAGCGGGGGAGGAGCAGTTCTTC
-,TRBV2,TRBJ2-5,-,CASSRSQETQYF,TGTGCCAGCAGCAGATCGCAAGAGACCCAGTACTTC
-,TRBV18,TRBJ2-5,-,CASSPISETQYF,TGTGCCAGCTCACCTATTTCAGAGACCCAGTACTTC
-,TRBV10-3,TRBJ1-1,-,CAISESGLGETEAFF,TGTGCCATCAGTGAGTCGGGACTAGGGGAAACTGAAGCTTTCTTT
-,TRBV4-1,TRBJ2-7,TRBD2,CASSQVPAGGPYEQYF,TGCGCCAGCAGCCAAGTTCCAGCGGGAGGGCCCTACGAGCAGTACTTC
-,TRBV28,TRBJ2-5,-,CATQGVLETQYF,TGTGCCACCCAAGGAGTATTAGAGACCCAGTACTTC
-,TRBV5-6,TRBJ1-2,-,CASSPGGPRLVYGYTF,TGTGCCAGCAGCCCTGGAGGGCCGCGCCTTGTTTATGGCTACACCTTC
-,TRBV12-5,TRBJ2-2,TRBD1,CASGPGTGRTGELFF,TGTGCTAGTGGTCCGGGGACAGGGAGAACCGGGGAGCTGTTTTTT
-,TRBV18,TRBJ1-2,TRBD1,CASSPPDRGPNYGYTF,TGTGCCAGCTCACCACCGGACAGGGGGCCTAACTATGGCTACACCTTC
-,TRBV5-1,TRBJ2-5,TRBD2,CASSLIQRGGPETQYF,TGCGCCAGCAGCTTGATTCAGCGGGGGGGCCCAGAGACCCAGTACTTC
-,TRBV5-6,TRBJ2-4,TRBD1,CASSFRGAKNIQYF,TGTGCCAGCAGCTTCAGGGGGGCCAAAAACATTCAGTACTTC